This T cell receptor beta chain was obtained from a study of blood T cells in healthy people across ages. Study observations and caveats: What prevented conclusive comparison of naive and antigen-experienced cells was that PBMCs were unsorted. Any changes in expanded clonotypes were possibly confounded, as donor CMV status remained unknown.

This clonotype was seen many times. The antigen is not known. The V gene lost 6 bases and the J gene lost 4 bases, with 12 bases spanning the gap. Looked up from germline, CDR1 is SQVTM and CDR2 is ANQGSEA. This CDR3 comprises 12 residues. Through a sample-barcoded 5' primer and a J-beta primer mix, a second PCR was run for about 6 to 12 cycles. The template-switch adaptor, which had 12 random nucleotides, put a tag on each cDNA molecule. Per-sample output comprised a minimum of 2.5 million paired-end reads containing CDR3. TCRdb redid the calling of the 5' RACE reads with MiXCR, one entry per CDR3 protein. The table records hundreds of thousands of distinct CDR3 sequences, roughly 40% of them present only once.

Sequenced sample: blood. The chain employs TRBV29-1 and TRBJ1-2, with TRBD1 as a possible D gene (5 bases). The clonotype was recovered from a man aged 18 to 29 in good health. CDR3 amino acids: CSVREGGYGYTF. CDR3 coding DNA: TGCAGCGTCAGGGAGGGCGGCTATGGCTACACCTTC.